This T cell receptor (beta chain) was captured by sequencing in a study of shared clonotypes between healthy human individuals. Study-wide findings and caveats: The sole specimen, blood, was sampled, and tissue repertoires likely differ. The donor pool, a small one, limited the genetic and exposure-history diversity represented.

Points on this clone: The antigen remains unidentified.

TCRdb keeps only in-frame clones here, not all; method: immunoSEQ multiplex PCR. The sample has about 480,000 clones; 79% are singletons. The length of the CDR3 is 15 residues. V was clipped by 4 bases and J by 5 bases; unmatched bases: 10. Germline V gene data show CDR1 as SGHRS and CDR2 as YFSETQ. The sample consisted of PBMCs. The chain employs TRBV5-1 and TRBJ2-5; 8 nucleotides line up with TRBD2. The clonotype comes from a middle-aged woman in good health. Some clones in this sample may be carry-over from other donors' samples. CDR3 coding DNA: TGCGCCAGCAGCGCCACTAGCGGCCCACAGGAGACCCAGTACTTC. This sequence encodes CASSATSGPQETQYF.